Reported below is one T cell receptor (beta chain). The data were taken from a study of blood T cell repertoires in COVID-19. Looking at the study overall: Sources were T cells, B-cell-depleted T cells, or PBMCs; the material itself was cDNA or gDNA.

Original methodology: Reference gene primer amplification yielded estimated nucleated cell counts. Assay: immunoSEQ multiplex PCR; the TCRdb copy retains only in-frame clones and omits some. V, J and clone size are taken as reported in that table, and D and trimming were inferred from the DNA itself. Of about 180,000 clones in the sample, 86% were seen once. Deletions cut 2 bases from V and 5 bases from J, with 13 bases between. The CDR3 has 15 amino acids. The germline V gene has CDR1 WNHNN and CDR2 SYGVQD (reference sequence). The TCR originated in a woman under 40 with active or convalescent COVID-19. The specimen sequenced was peripheral blood. The J gene is TRBJ2-1, the V gene TRBV10-1, with D maybe TRBD2 (5 bases). The chain's CDR3 is CASSEPRAAHNEQFF. CDR3 nucleotides: TGCGCCAGCAGTGAGCCGCGGGCGGCACACAATGAGCAGTTCTTC.